The 13 T cell receptor beta chains below come from one sample, sequenced in a study of vaccination effects on CD4 cells after COVID-19. With the ViraFEST assay, the study expanded antigen-specific CD4+ T cells using viral peptide pools, then sequenced them. CD4+ T cells were isolated after approximately 10 days of culture. Two-dose BNT162b2 or mRNA-1273 vaccination was given to participants. This table comes from immunoSEQ multiplex PCR, and its TCRdb copy is limited to in-frame clones, with some not included. The sample comprises fewer than 90,000 clones, more than 60% of which are singletons, and over 0.95% rests with the top ten. For these TCRs, the target antigens are not known. Sequences were derived from CD4+ T cells from PBMCs cultured with HCoV-OC43 spike peptides, sampled after COVID-19 vaccination. The subset denotes: HCoV-OC43 spike overlapping peptide pool stimulation. The receptors here all came from a human donor who received a COVID-19 vaccine.

V usage is TRBV5-1 and J usage is TRBJ1-4; 8 positions agree with TRBD1. This CDR3 contains 16 residues. Trimming removed 1 base from V and 3 bases from J; junction bases left unmatched: 5. Germline V gene sequence: CDR1 SGHRS, CDR2 YFSETQ. CDR3 sequence (DNA): TGCGCCAGCAGCTTGTTGCAGGGGGCTTCTAATGAAAAACTGTTTTTT. It is translated as CASSLLQGASNEKLFF.

This rearrangement joins TRBV30 to TRBJ2-6; no clear D gene. Germline V gene lookup returns CDR1 GTSNPN and CDR2 SVGIG (reference sequence). V was pared by 5 bases and J by 0 bases, with 5 bases between. The CDR3 runs to 13 residues. CDR3 sequence (DNA): TGTGCCTGGGCATACTCTGGGGCCAACGTCCTGACTTTC. Residues: CAWAYSGANVLTF.

The chain couples TRBV28 to TRBJ1-1; 7 bases map to TRBD1. The CDR3 covers 15 residues. Trimming at V came to 4 bases and at J to 4 bases, leaving 9 bases not matched to a gene. CDR1 and CDR2 from the germline V gene are MDHEN and SYDVKM. CDR3 region: CASSSFQGGGTEAFF. CDR3 sequence (DNA): TGTGCCAGCAGTTCCTTCCAGGGGGGTGGCACTGAAGCTTTCTTT. The entire variable domain, with the rest obtained from reference TRBV28 and TRBJ1-1, is as follows: DVKVTQSSRYLVKRTGEKVFLECVQDMDHENMFWYRQDPGLGLRLIYFSYDVKMKEKGDIPEGYSVSREKKERFSLILESASTNQTSMYLCASSSFQGGGTEAFFGQGTRLTVV.

This chain uses TRBV6-5 with TRBJ1-5; 8 bases match TRBD1. Germline V gives CDR1 MNHEY, CDR2 SVGAGI. This CDR3 is built from 15 residues. Unmatched junction bases numbered 11, after V lost 8 bases and J lost 5 bases. The CDR3 region has the DNA TGTGCCAGCGGGGCTGACAGGGGTGGAGATCAGCCCCAGCATTTT. This encodes CASGADRGGDQPQHF.

V gene TRBV4-1 combines with J gene TRBJ2-5; D is perhaps TRBD1 (5 bases). The CDR3 runs to 15 residues. Germline-derived CDR1 and CDR2 are MGHRA and YSYEKL. V was cut by 1 base and J by 4 bases, with 13 bases left in between. The CDR3 coding sequence is TGCGCCAGCAGCCAAGTAAGACAGCGACCAGAGACCCAGTACTTC. Its translation is CASSQVRQRPETQYF.

The V gene is TRBV5-6, the J gene TRBJ2-1; no reliable D call. Germline CDR1 is SGHDT and CDR2 is YYEEEE. Between the trimmed V and J ends, which lost 3 bases and 4 bases, there was a span of 8 bases. This CDR3 region has 13 residues. CDR3 DNA sequence: TGTGCCAGCAGCTATTGGGCATACAATGAGCAGTTCTTC. Protein: CASSYWAYNEQFF.

The genes are TRBV6-6 and TRBJ2-6; D unclear. Germline assignment: CDR1 MNHNY and CDR2 SVGAGI (reference sequence). The CDR3 loop spans 14 amino acids. V lost 8 bases, J lost 0 bases, and 8 bases lay in between. The CDR3 DNA follows: TGTGCCAGCCTCCCGAGCTCTGGGGCCAACGTCCTGACTTTC. Translation gives CASLPSSGANVLTF.

The chain is built from TRBV7-8 and TRBJ1-5, with 7 bases lining up with TRBD1. There are 14 residues in the CDR3. Germline CDR1 reads SGHVS; CDR2 reads FQNEAQ. Trimming cost V 4 bases and J 2 bases; bases outside gene matches: 2. DNA for the CDR3: TGTGCCAGCAGCTCAACAGGGGGCAATCAGCCCCAGCATTTT. As protein: CASSSTGGNQPQHF.

The chain is built from TRBV21-1 and TRBJ2-7. TRBV21-1 corresponds to a pseudogene. This CDR3 has 11 amino acids. The CDR3 DNA reads as TGTGCCAGCAGCAAAGTCCCAGGGACCTACGTC. It yields the protein CASSKVPGTYV.

The gene calls are TRBV18 and TRBJ2-5; TRBD2 aligns across 8 bases. The germline V gene has CDR1 KGHSH and CDR2 LQKENI. The J segment lost 2 bases and the V segment lost 7 bases, leaving 6 bases of the junction unmatched. This CDR3 region has 14 residues. CDR3 sequence: CASFELAAQETQYF. The CDR3 DNA is TGTGCCAGCTTTGAACTAGCGGCTCAAGAGACCCAGTACTTC.

The chain links TRBV7-3 to TRBJ1-5, with 9 bases lining up with TRBD1. J was trimmed by 10 bases and V by 4 bases; bases with no gene match: 11. The CDR3 contains 15 residues. The germline V gene encodes CDR1 SGHTA and CDR2 FQGTGA. This chain's CDR3 is CASSSGQGPLSPQHF. The DNA of the CDR3 is TGTGCCAGCAGCTCAGGACAGGGGCCCCTCTCCCCCCAGCATTTT.

The chain recombines TRBV9 with TRBJ2-5; possibly TRBD1 for D (5 bases). Germline CDR1 SGDLS, CDR2 YYNGEE. This CDR3 is 15 amino acids long. V was clipped by 4 bases and J by 5 bases, with 18 bases between them. The CDR3: CASSPEPLGRETQYF. In nucleotides, the CDR3 is TGTGCCAGCAGCCCAGAGCCACTGGGGCGGGAGACCCAGTACTTC.

The chain uses TRBV24-1 and TRBJ2-5, with 8 bases lining up with TRBD2. Per the germline V gene, CDR1 is KGHDR and CDR2 is SFDVKD. The junction had 14 bases not matched to a gene; V was cut back by 4 bases and J by 5 bases. The CDR3 sequence is 17 residues long. The CDR3 DNA reads as TGTGCCACCAGTGACTCCCGGGGGGGCGGGACGGGGGAGACCCAGTACTTC. Translated: CATSDSRGGGTGETQYF.